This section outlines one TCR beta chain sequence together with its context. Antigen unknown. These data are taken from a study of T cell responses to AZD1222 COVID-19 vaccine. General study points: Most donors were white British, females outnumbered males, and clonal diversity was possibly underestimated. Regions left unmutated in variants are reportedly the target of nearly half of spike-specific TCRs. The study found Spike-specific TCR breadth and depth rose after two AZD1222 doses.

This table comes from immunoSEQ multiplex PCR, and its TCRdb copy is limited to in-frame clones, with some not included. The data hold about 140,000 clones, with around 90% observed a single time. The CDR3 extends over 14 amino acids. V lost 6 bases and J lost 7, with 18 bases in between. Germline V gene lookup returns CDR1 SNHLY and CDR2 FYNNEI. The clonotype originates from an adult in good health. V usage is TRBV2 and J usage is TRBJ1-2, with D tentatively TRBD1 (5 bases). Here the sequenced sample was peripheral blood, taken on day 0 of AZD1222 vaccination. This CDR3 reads CASRSGGGMSGYTF. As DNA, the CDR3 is TGTGCCAGCAGAAGTGGGGGAGGGATGTCTGGCTACACCTTC.